The 9 T cell receptor beta chains given below trace back to one sample, sequenced in a study of OX40 agonist ivuxolimab in advanced cancers. Sequencing was performed with immunoSEQ multiplex PCR; in TCRdb, only in-frame clones are kept and a portion is missing. The table has roughly 67,000 clones, around 84% seen once. Sequencing was performed on CD4+ or CD8+ T cells sorted from blood, taken in a trial of the OX40 agonist ivuxolimab. The source of these receptors is an adult with an advanced solid tumor such as melanoma, head and neck, liver or kidney cancer.

The chain joins TRBV6-5 to TRBJ1-5, with unresolved D. The CDR3 runs 13 residues. CDR1 is MNHEY and CDR2 is SVGAGI in the germline V gene. The V end was cut by 5 bases, the J end by 2 bases, with 7 bases between. CDR3 sequence reads: CASSQVGNQPQHF. Here the CDR3 DNA reads TGTGCCAGCAGTCAGGTTGGCAATCAGCCCCAGCATTTT.

The rearrangement uses TRBV7-9 and TRBJ2-1, with TRBD1 as a possible D gene (6 bases). Germline CDR1 reads SEHNR; CDR2 reads FQNEAQ (reference sequence). The ends were cut back, 3 bases at V and 5 bases at J, with 8 bases in the middle. This CDR3 is 13 amino acids long. The CDR3 DNA follows: TGTGCCAGCAGCTTTACAGGGAACAATGAGCAGTTCTTC. Its translation is CASSFTGNNEQFF.

The genes are TRBV7-2 and TRBJ2-3; D remains unclear. Trimming removed 3 bases from V and 0 bases from J, with 1 base in between. CDR1 and CDR2 from the germline V gene are SGHTA and FQGNSA. The CDR3 runs to 12 residues. The CDR3 DNA follows: TGTGCCAGCAGCTTTAGCACAGATACGCAGTATTTT. Residues: CASSFSTDTQYF.

This chain connects TRBV4-2 to TRBJ2-3, with D hard to call. The CDR3 is made up of 15 amino acids. Germline CDR1 is LGHNA and CDR2 is YNFKEQ. The V end lost 4 bases, the J end lost 1 base, and 12 bases lay between the germline ends. CDR3 region: CASSLMATRTDTQYF. CDR3 in DNA: TGTGCCAGCAGCCTCATGGCGACTCGCACAGATACGCAGTATTTT.

This clone counts as medium-sized. The chain has TRBV28 and TRBJ2-1; no clear D. Trimming left V 11 bases short and J 0 bases short, with 5 bases between. In germline, CDR1 is MDHEN, CDR2 SYDVKM. The CDR3 totals 11 residues. CDR3 DNA: TGTGCCGTTTTCTCCTACAATGAGCAGTTCTTC. Translation gives CAVFSYNEQFF. Using reference TRBV28 and TRBJ2-1 for the parts outside the CDR3, the full variable domain is DVKVTQSSRYLVKRTGEKVFLECVQDMDHENMFWYRQDPGLGLRLIYFSYDVKMKEKGDIPEGYSVSREKKERFSLILESASTNQTSMYLCAVFSYNEQFFGPGTRLTVL.

This rearrangement joins TRBV2 to TRBJ1-2; D unresolved. This CDR3 spans 12 amino acids. CDR1 is SNHLY and CDR2 is FYNNEI in the germline V gene. Trimming removed 7 bases at V and 6 bases at J, with 12 bases between. The CDR3 coding sequence is TGTGCCAGCACCTTAGGACCACATGGCTACACCTTC. It encodes CASTLGPHGYTF.

This sequence joins TRBV28 and TRBJ1-1; TRBD1 matches at 7 bases. The CDR3 runs 12 residues. With 10 bases clipped from V and 3 bases from J, the junction kept 5 bases outside the gene matches. Germline V gene lookup returns CDR1 MDHEN and CDR2 SYDVKM. This CDR3 reads CATRGVDTEAFF. In DNA form, the CDR3 reads TGTGCCACCAGGGGGGTAGACACTGAAGCTTTCTTT.

V gene TRBV5-1 combines with J gene TRBJ1-2, with 9 bases that match TRBD1. Germline CDR1 SGHRS, CDR2 YFSETQ. The trim removed 7 bases at V and 8 bases at J, leaving 12 bases unmatched. The CDR3 length is 14 residues. The CDR3 coding sequence is TGCGCCAGCTCCATTAGTGGGACAGGGAGCGGCTACACCTTC. This sequence encodes CASSISGTGSGYTF.

The sample holds one count of this clone. DNA of the CDR3: TGTGCCAGCAGCAGTATAGCGGGAGGGGGGGCCAGTGAGCAGTTCTTC. Its translation is CASSSIAGGGASEQFF. The chain employs TRBV9 and TRBJ2-1; 11 bases fit TRBD2. The CDR3 contains 16 residues. V dropped 4 bases and J dropped 9; count of bases not matched to a gene: 12. Germline lookup yields CDR1 SGDLS and CDR2 YYNGEE.